One sample yielded the 12 T cell receptor beta chains listed below, sequenced in a study of cytomegalovirus exposure and HLA in healthy donors (dated 2017 in TCRdb). The receptor library was made with the immunoSEQ multiplex PCR assay. The multiplex PCR relied on a mix of 60 forward primers for TCR Vbeta segments and 13 reverse primers for TCR Jbeta segments. TCRdb limited this immuneACCESS table to in-frame rearrangements with V and J called. A share of clones is missing; checked studies link under half to unresolved V genes, and the rest is unexplained. This sample gives 100,000 to 150,000 clones in total; nearly 85% of them show up just once. Clones ranked in the top ten supply more than 0.9% of the sample. The sample was PBMCs. The origin of the receptors is a boy younger than 18 in good health and CMV-seronegative.

V gene TRBV5-4 combines with J gene TRBJ2-5; tentatively, D is TRBD1 (6 bases). The germline V and J ends were trimmed by 2 bases and 7 bases, with 12 bases remaining between them. Germline V lookup: CDR1 SGHNT, CDR2 YYREEE (reference sequence). CDR3 size: 13 residues. CDR3 region: CASSFRQEGTQYF. Written as DNA, the CDR3 is TGTGCCAGCAGCTTTCGACAGGAAGGGACCCAGTACTTC. Full variable domain (remainder filled in from reference TRBV5-4 and TRBJ2-5): ETGVTQSPTHLIKTRGQQVTLRCSSQSGHNTVSWYQQALGQGPQFIFQYYREEENGRGNFPPRFSGLQFPNYSSELNVNALELDDSALYLCASSFRQEGTQYFGPGTRLLVL.

This chain joins TRBV5-1 and TRBJ2-7; TRBD1 is a possible D gene (6 bases). CDR1 and CDR2 (germline): SGHRS, YFSETQ. V gave up 2 bases and J gave up 6 bases, with 15 bases separating them. The CDR3 runs 14 residues. CDR3 residues: CASSFLGGKSEQYF. The DNA of the CDR3 is TGCGCCAGCAGCTTCTTAGGGGGAAAGAGCGAGCAGTACTTC.

The chain couples TRBV2 to TRBJ2-7; 12 bases line up with TRBD2. J was trimmed by 2 bases and V by 5 bases; bases with no gene match: 1. Germline CDR1 is SNHLY and CDR2 is FYNNEI. This CDR3 is built from 14 residues. CDR3 in DNA: TGTGCCAGCAGTCTAGCGGGAGGGCCCTACGAGCAGTACTTC. Translation gives CASSLAGGPYEQYF.

A few counts support this clone. The J gene is TRBJ1-3, the V gene TRBV19; the D is unclear. Germline V lookup: CDR1 LNHDA, CDR2 SQIVND (reference sequence). This CDR3 has 14 residues. V was clipped by 2 bases and J by 0 bases, with 5 bases between them. The CDR3 DNA reads as TGTGCCAGTAGTATATATATCTCTGGAAACACCATATATTTT. As protein: CASSIYISGNTIYF.

CDR3 sequence reads: CASSDSIYGVGELFF. In DNA form, the CDR3 reads TGTGCCAGCAGTGACTCGATCTACGGGGTCGGGGAGCTGTTTTTT. The chain is built from TRBV6-4 and TRBJ2-2, with D maybe TRBD2 (5 bases). In germline, CDR1 is MRHNA, CDR2 SNTAGT. V lost 0 bases, J lost 7 bases, and 12 bases lay in between. The CDR3 sequence is 15 residues long.

The rearrangement uses TRBV4-3 and TRBJ2-1; D call uncertain. The V end was cut by 11 bases, the J end by 12 bases, with 17 bases between. The CDR3 totals 11 residues. Germline CDR1 LGHNA, CDR2 YSLEER. The CDR3 coding sequence is TGCGCCGGTAGAACTTTTGGTTCGCAGTTCTTC. This translates into CAGRTFGSQFF.

This clone was detected a few times. The J gene is TRBJ2-1, the V gene TRBV4-2; 9 bases map to TRBD2. The V gene end was trimmed by 4 bases and the J gene end by 6 bases; junction bases not matched to a gene: 4. This CDR3 spans 14 amino acids. The germline V gene has CDR1 LGHNA and CDR2 YNFKEQ. In nucleotides, the CDR3 is TGTGCCAGCAGCCCGACTAGCGGCTTCAATGAGCAGTTCTTC. Translation: CASSPTSGFNEQFF.

The J gene is TRBJ2-7, the V gene TRBV27; TRBD1 aligns across 8 bases. There are 14 residues in the CDR3. Looked up from germline, CDR1 is MNHEY and CDR2 is SMNVEV (reference sequence). The ends lost 11 bases at V and 4 bases at J; junction bases unmatched: 13. The CDR3 sequence: CAARPQGASYEQYF. CDR3 nucleotides: TGTGCCGCCCGCCCCCAGGGGGCTTCATACGAGCAGTACTTC.

This chain joins TRBV5-4 and TRBJ1-1; perhaps TRBD1 as D (6 bases). The V gene lost 3 bases and the J gene lost 7 bases, with 16 bases spanning the gap. Germline V gene sequence: CDR1 SGHNT, CDR2 YYREEE (reference sequence). The CDR3 consists of 14 residues. CDR3 sequence reads: CASSSLPGDLEAFF. The DNA for the CDR3 is TGTGCCAGCAGCTCTCTGCCAGGGGACCTTGAAGCTTTCTTT.

The V and J genes are TRBV11-3 and TRBJ2-5, with TRBD2 matching 10 bases. The CDR3 sequence is 15 residues long. The germline gives CDR1 SGHNT, CDR2 YENEEA. Trimming removed 5 bases from V and 6 bases from J; junction bases left unmatched: 9. The CDR3 region has the DNA TGTGCCAGCAGCCCTACTCCTAGCGGGAGACAGACCCAGTACTTC. Protein: CASSPTPSGRQTQYF.

The chain couples TRBV6-5 to TRBJ1-6; TRBD1 is a possible D gene (6 bases). The CDR3 is made up of 15 amino acids. Germline assignment: CDR1 MNHEY and CDR2 SVGAGI. With 8 bases removed from V and 5 bases from J, the gap between germline ends came to 16 bases. The CDR3: CASQYYRVHNSPLHF. For the CDR3, the DNA is TGTGCCAGCCAGTACTACAGGGTCCATAATTCACCCCTCCACTTT.

The CDR3 DNA reads TGTGCCTGGAGCCGGGGACTAGCGGGAGGATTTGAGACCCAGTACTTC. As protein: CAWSRGLAGGFETQYF. This rearrangement joins TRBV30 to TRBJ2-5, with 15 bases fitting TRBD2. The V gene end was trimmed by 3 bases and the J gene end by 5 bases; junction bases not matched to a gene: 7. The CDR3 is made up of 16 amino acids. Germline lookup yields CDR1 GTSNPN and CDR2 SVGIG (reference sequence). The full variable domain, completed using reference TRBV30 and TRBJ2-5, is SQTIHQWPATLVQPVGSPLSLECTVEGTSNPNLYWYRQAAGRGLQLLFYSVGIGQISSEVPQNLSASRPQDRQFILSSKKLLLSDSGFYLCAWSRGLAGGFETQYFGPGTRLLVL.